A selection of T cell receptor beta chains follows, all from one sample in a study of T cell responses to AZD1222 COVID-19 vaccine. Generated by immunoSEQ multiplex PCR, the TCRdb table keeps only in-frame clones and is missing some. The repertoire holds 100,000 to 150,000 clones, with around 90% as singletons. Material: peripheral blood, obtained 28 days after the second AZD1222 dose. These receptors originate from an adult who received the AZD1222 COVID-19 vaccine. The CDR3 runs from the conserved cysteine through the conserved F or W.

v_call	j_call	cdr3_aa
TRBV29-1	TRBJ2-1	CSVGGSLNEQFF
TRBV4-2	TRBJ1-5	CASSQDGSEGQPQHF
TRBV15	TRBJ2-7	CATSRDLGDEQYF
TRBV7-2	TRBJ2-2	CASRGEVAGELFF
TRBV15	TRBJ1-1	CATSREGMNTEAFF
TRBV6-5	TRBJ1-1	CASSYSGERPEAFF
TRBV5-1	TRBJ2-5	CASSLGDRGEFLETQYF
TRBV7-2	TRBJ1-2	CASSLGQPPNYGYTF
TRBV5-1	TRBJ2-1	CASSLDELAGVGEQFF
TRBV9	TRBJ2-5	CASSVGLSPTQETQYF
TRBV30	TRBJ1-5	CAWSVTPGTGGGQPQHF
TRBV10-2	TRBJ2-2	CASSETLGGQGANGELFF
TRBV19	TRBJ2-3	CASSTRQGEDTQYF
TRBV28	TRBJ1-2	CASSLMDRTNGYTF
TRBV6-1	TRBJ1-2	CASSEALRSPRDYGYTF
TRBV2	TRBJ2-2	CASREGQGNTGELFF
TRBV19	TRBJ1-2	CASSTDRVRSTF
TRBV24-1	TRBJ2-7	CATSDQTGTGSSYEQYF
TRBV7-2	TRBJ2-2	CASSLDSFITGELFF
TRBV28	TRBJ1-2	CASTSYGTAYGYTF
TRBV6-5	TRBJ2-6	CASSSGANVLTF
TRBV27	TRBJ2-1	CASSWTSGSYNEQFF
TRBV18	TRBJ2-5	CASSPGIQETQYF
TRBV7-2	TRBJ1-4	CASSSTGGANEKLFF
TRBV6-1	TRBJ1-2	CASSDSGGGRYGYTF
TRBV5-4	TRBJ1-5	CASSLGIKDQPQHF
TRBV3-1/TRBV3-2	TRBJ1-6	CASSQPGAYYNSPLHF
TRBV9	TRBJ1-1	CASSGTRGTEAFF
TRBV11-3	TRBJ2-3	CASSLGAATDTQYF
TRBV28	TRBJ2-4	CASSLLELNIQYF
TRBV19	TRBJ2-3	CASSIGQGVGDTQYF